This TCR beta chain derives from a study of blood T cell repertoires in COVID-19. For the study at large: The United States, Italy and Spain supplied acute and convalescent COVID-19 samples. In each case, the material was cDNA or gDNA derived from T cells, B-cell-depleted T cells, or PBMCs.

In the original analysis: Amplification from reference gene primers served as the basis for estimated nucleated cell counts. The table came from immunoSEQ multiplex PCR; TCRdb's copy has only in-frame clones and leaves some out. The V and J calls and the clone size are those of that table, but D and trimming were determined from the DNA. The sample lists roughly 80,000 clones, around 76% occurring once. The V and J ends lost 2 bases and 3 bases, in that order; junction bases with no gene match: 5. The CDR3 sequence is 17 residues long. CDR1 and CDR2 (germline): LGHNA, YNFKEQ. This clonotype originated in a human donor in a cohort sampled during active COVID-19. Material for sequencing was peripheral blood. This chain links TRBV4-2 with TRBJ2-3, with TRBD2 matching over 13 bases. CDR3 sequence: CASSQTSGGALTDTQYF. As DNA, the CDR3 is TGTGCCAGCAGCCAAACTAGCGGGGGGGCCTTGACAGATACGCAGTATTTT.